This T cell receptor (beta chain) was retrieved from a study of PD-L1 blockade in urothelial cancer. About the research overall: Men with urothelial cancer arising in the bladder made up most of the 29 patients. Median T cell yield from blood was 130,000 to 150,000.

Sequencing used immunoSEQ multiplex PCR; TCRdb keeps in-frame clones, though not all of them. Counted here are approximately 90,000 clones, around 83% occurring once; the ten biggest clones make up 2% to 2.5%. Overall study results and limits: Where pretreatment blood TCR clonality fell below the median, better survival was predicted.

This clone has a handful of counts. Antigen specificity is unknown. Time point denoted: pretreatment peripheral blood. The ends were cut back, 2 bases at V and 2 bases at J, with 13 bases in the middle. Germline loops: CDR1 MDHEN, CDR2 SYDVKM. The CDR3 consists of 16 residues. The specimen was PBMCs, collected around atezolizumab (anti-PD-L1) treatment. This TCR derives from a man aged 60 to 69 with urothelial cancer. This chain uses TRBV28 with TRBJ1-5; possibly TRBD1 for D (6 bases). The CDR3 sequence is CASSLEGGGGNQPQHF. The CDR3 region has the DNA TGTGCCAGCAGTTTAGAAGGGGGGGGAGGCAATCAGCCCCAGCATTTT.